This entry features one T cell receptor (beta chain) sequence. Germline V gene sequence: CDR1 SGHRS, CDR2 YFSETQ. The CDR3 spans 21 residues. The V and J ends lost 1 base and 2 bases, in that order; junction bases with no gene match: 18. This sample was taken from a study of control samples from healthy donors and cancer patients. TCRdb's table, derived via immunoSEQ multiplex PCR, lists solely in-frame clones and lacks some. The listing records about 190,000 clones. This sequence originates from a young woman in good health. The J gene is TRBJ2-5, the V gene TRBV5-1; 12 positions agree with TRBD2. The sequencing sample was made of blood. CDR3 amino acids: CASSLMTGNVLAGGRQETQYF. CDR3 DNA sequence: TGCGCCAGCAGCTTGATGACAGGGAACGTCCTAGCGGGGGGGCGGCAAGAGACCCAGTACTTC.